The clone carrying this TCR beta chain qualifies as medium-sized (0.01 to 0.1%). What it binds is unknown. CDR3 length: 15 residues. J was trimmed by 4 bases and V by 5 bases; bases with no gene match: 3. The V gene's germline CDR1 is SGHAT and CDR2 FQDESV (reference sequence). This sample is drawn from a study of vaccination and CD4 T cells after COVID-19. The Oncomine TCR Beta short-read assay sequenced DNA from cultured CD4+ T cells. TCRdb re-analysed the PCR reads in MiXCR, keeping a single row per CDR3 protein. The sample yields over 12,000 distinct CDR3 sequences, around 58% seen once. Treatment meaning: 10-day PBMC culture with coronavirus spike peptide pools or control peptides (ViraFEST assay).

V is TRBV11-1 and J is TRBJ2-1, with 12 bases aligning to TRBD2. Sequencing used CD4+ T cells from blood, cultured in vitro. The sequence was collected from a human donor who had recovered from COVID-19. The CDR3 sequence is CASSVGLAGYNEQFF. The DNA of the CDR3 is TGTGCCAGCAGCGTAGGACTAGCGGGGTACAATGAGCAGTTCTTC.